The 32 T cell receptor beta chains in this list originate from one sample, sequenced in a study of cytomegalovirus exposure and HLA in healthy donors. Primers: 60 Vbeta forward and 13 Jbeta reverse. Generated by immunoSEQ multiplex PCR, the TCRdb table keeps only in-frame clones and is missing some. The sample data list more than 100,000 clones. Sample: PBMCs. All receptors come from a man aged 18 to 29 in good health and CMV-seronegative.

The chain combines TRBV6-6 with TRBJ1-2; 10 bases align to TRBD1. V shed 4 bases, J shed 2 bases, and the junction held 4 bases outside the gene matches. Germline V gene data show CDR1 as MNHNY and CDR2 as SVGAGI (reference sequence). The CDR3 is 15 residues long. DNA for the CDR3: TGTGCCAGCAGTTCCTGGGACAGGGGAAACTATGGCTACACCTTC. Translated, it gives CASSSWDRGNYGYTF.

This chain uses TRBV28 with TRBJ2-3; perhaps TRBD1 as D (5 bases). Germline V gene lookup returns CDR1 MDHEN and CDR2 SYDVKM. There are 14 residues in the CDR3. V dropped 6 bases and J dropped 6 bases, with 16 bases sitting between them. The CDR3 reads CASSFGLPGDTQYF. In DNA, the CDR3 is TGTGCCAGCAGCTTCGGTCTCCCAGGGGATACGCAGTATTTT.

V and J are TRBV29-1 and TRBJ2-7, with 7 bases matching TRBD1. CDR1 and CDR2 from the germline V gene are SQVTM and ANQGSEA. Germline trimming cut 3 bases from V and 0 bases from J; bases unmatched to any gene: 5. The CDR3 is made up of 14 amino acids. In nucleotides, the CDR3 is TGCAGCGTTGACCCGACAGGGTCCTCCTACGAGCAGTACTTC. It is translated as CSVDPTGSSYEQYF.

The V and J genes are TRBV7-8 and TRBJ2-5; TRBD1 matches 8 bases. This CDR3 is 14 amino acids long. CDR1 SGHVS and CDR2 FQNEAQ come from the germline V gene. With 2 bases clipped from V and 6 bases from J, the junction kept 5 bases outside the gene matches. CDR3 nucleotides: TGTGCCAGCAGCTTAAGACAGGGGCAACAGACCCAGTACTTC. Protein: CASSLRQGQQTQYF.

The chain employs TRBV27 and TRBJ2-5, with D possibly TRBD1 on 7 matching bases. There are 15 residues in the CDR3. V was shortened by 6 bases and J by 2 bases, with 16 bases between the two germline ends. CDR1 MNHEY and CDR2 SMNVEV come from the germline V gene (reference sequence). The CDR3 DNA follows: TGTGCCAGCAGGGTACAGGGGAGGTCACAAGAGACCCAGTACTTC. Protein: CASRVQGRSQETQYF.

The chain recombines TRBV4-1 with TRBJ2-1; D perhaps matches TRBD2 (5 bases). The CDR3 is 18 amino acids. The germline CDR1 and CDR2 sequences are MGHRA and YSYEKL. V shed 1 base and J shed 2 bases, with 18 bases lying between them. The CDR3 loop reads CASSQVPGSGLAYNEQFF. DNA for the CDR3: TGCGCCAGCAGCCAAGTTCCTGGAAGCGGATTAGCCTACAATGAGCAGTTCTTC.

The rearrangement links TRBV11-3 to TRBJ2-1, with D perhaps matching TRBD2 (6 bases). V was clipped by 7 bases and J by 0 bases, with 13 bases between them. Looked up from germline, CDR1 is SGHNT and CDR2 is YENEEA. CDR3 length: 15 amino acids. CDR3 sequence reads: CASTSAGSSYNEQFF. The CDR3 DNA is TGTGCCAGCACCTCTGCGGGGAGCTCCTACAATGAGCAGTTCTTC.

This chain links TRBV5-4 with TRBJ2-1; D gene uncertain. V gave up 1 base and J gave up 8 bases, with 13 bases separating them. The germline V gene encodes CDR1 SGHNT and CDR2 YYREEE (reference sequence). The CDR3 spans 14 residues. In DNA form, the CDR3 reads TGTGCCAGCAGCTTGCGGTCACTATCCGATGAGCAGTTCTTC. Encoded protein: CASSLRSLSDEQFF.

The J gene is TRBJ2-7, the V gene TRBV28, with TRBD2 matching 7 bases. With 8 bases clipped from V and 6 bases from J, the junction kept 13 bases outside the gene matches. Germline V lookup: CDR1 MDHEN, CDR2 SYDVKM. The CDR3 has 14 residues. CDR3 protein: CASHVAGTGPEQYF. CDR3 DNA sequence: TGTGCCAGCCACGTAGCGGGCACAGGACCCGAGCAGTACTTC.

V usage is TRBV18 and J usage is TRBJ1-6; D unresolved. With 5 bases removed from V and 14 bases from J, the gap between germline ends came to 16 bases. The V gene's germline CDR1 is KGHSH and CDR2 LQKENI. The CDR3 runs 13 residues. This CDR3 is CASSSDWVSTLHF. In DNA form, the CDR3 reads TGTGCCAGCTCATCTGACTGGGTATCCACCCTCCACTTT.

The CDR3 DNA reads TGTGCCAGCTCACAAGGGAGGAACACTGAAGCTTTCTTT. Translated, it gives CASSQGRNTEAFF. The genes are TRBV18 and TRBJ1-1; D is uncertain. The CDR3 runs to 13 residues. In germline, CDR1 is KGHSH, CDR2 LQKENI. Trimming cost V 4 bases and J 1 base, with 7 bases left between them. The complete variable domain, with remaining parts taken from reference TRBV18 and TRBJ1-1, reads NAGVMQNPRHLVRRRGQEARLRCSPMKGHSHVYWYRQLPEEGLKFMVYLQKENIIDESGMPKERFSAEFPKEGPSILRIQQVVRGDSAAYFCASSQGRNTEAFFGQGTRLTVV.

This chain links TRBV5-1 with TRBJ1-4; D is perhaps TRBD1 (6 bases). The CDR3 totals 13 residues. Germline CDR1 is SGHRS and CDR2 is YFSETQ. V lost 0 bases, J lost 8 bases, and 8 bases lay in between. The CDR3: CASSLGQAEKLFF. The CDR3 region has the DNA TGCGCCAGCAGCTTGGGACAGGCCGAAAAACTGTTTTTT.

This chain links TRBV15 with TRBJ2-7; TRBD1 might be the D (5 bases). This CDR3 comprises 14 residues. The V end lost 1 base, the J end lost 2 bases, and 9 bases lay between the germline ends. Looked up from germline, CDR1 is LNHNV and CDR2 is YYDKDF (reference sequence). The CDR3, as DNA: TGTGCCACCAGCAGAGGGGGCAGCCCCTACGAGCAGTACTTC. This sequence encodes CATSRGGSPYEQYF.

CDR3 coding DNA: TGTGCCAGCAGCCCGCGTCCCGGGACTAGCGGGAGAGTAGAGACCCAGTACTTC. It is translated as CASSPRPGTSGRVETQYF. The V and J genes are TRBV7-2 and TRBJ2-5; TRBD2 matches at 14 bases. Germline V gives CDR1 SGHTA, CDR2 FQGNSA. V was clipped by 5 bases and J by 4 bases; unmatched bases: 12. CDR3 length: 18 residues. The full variable domain, its missing parts supplied by reference TRBV7-2 and TRBJ2-5, is GAGVSQSPSNKVTEKGKDVELRCDPISGHTALYWYRQSLGQGLEFLIYFQGNSAPDKSGLPSDRFSAERTGGSVSTLTIQRTQQEDSAVYLCASSPRPGTSGRVETQYFGPGTRLLVL.

V and J are TRBV5-5 and TRBJ1-1, with D possibly being TRBD1 (6 bases). The CDR3 extends over 14 amino acids. Germline V gene sequence: CDR1 SGHKS, CDR2 YYEKEE (reference sequence). Trimming pared 1 base from V and 6 bases from J, leaving 13 bases between. The CDR3 coding sequence is TGTGCCAGCAGCTTGCCTGACAGGCGGGCTGAAGCTTTCTTT. Translation: CASSLPDRRAEAFF. Together with reference TRBV5-5 and TRBJ1-1, the CDR3 gives the full variable domain: DAGVTQSPTHLIKTRGQQVTLRCSPISGHKSVSWYQQVLGQGPQFIFQYYEKEERGRGNFPDRFSARQFPNYSSELNVNALLLGDSALYLCASSLPDRRAEAFFGQGTRLTVV.

The rearrangement links TRBV6-1 to TRBJ1-5; D not certain. This CDR3 region has 15 residues. Trimming stripped 4 bases from V and 0 bases from J, with 10 bases between. Germline V gives CDR1 MNHNS, CDR2 SASEGT. The chain's CDR3 is CASSGWTYSNQPQHF. The CDR3 DNA follows: TGTGCCAGCAGTGGTTGGACTTATAGCAATCAGCCCCAGCATTTT.

J is TRBJ2-6 and V is TRBV5-6; maybe TRBD2 (6 bases). CDR1 SGHDT and CDR2 YYEEEE come from the germline V gene. Trimming took 4 bases from V and 2 from J, leaving 10 bases between them. This CDR3 spans 15 amino acids. The CDR3 nucleotides are TGTGCCAGCAGCCTAGGGACTCCTGGGGCCAACGTCCTGACTTTC. Its translation: CASSLGTPGANVLTF.

The V gene is TRBV27, the J gene TRBJ2-4; TRBD2 is a possible D gene (5 bases). The V and J ends lost 3 bases and 8 bases respectively, with 5 bases between them. Germline assignment: CDR1 MNHEY and CDR2 SMNVEV (reference sequence). CDR3 size: 11 residues. This CDR3 is CASSFGDIQYF. CDR3 nucleotide sequence: TGTGCCAGCAGTTTCGGGGACATTCAGTACTTC.

The gene calls are TRBV2 and TRBJ2-3; 10 bases match TRBD2. CDR1 and CDR2 (germline): SNHLY, FYNNEI. This CDR3 is built from 15 residues. After removal of 5 bases from V and 5 bases from J, the junction contained 7 bases not matched to a gene. Written as DNA, the CDR3 is TGTGCCAGCAGTAGGGCTAGCGGGAGATTAGATACGCAGTATTTT. This codes for CASSRASGRLDTQYF.

The rearrangement links TRBV5-8 to TRBJ2-6, with a weak D call TRBD1 (5 bases). This CDR3 is built from 14 residues. The germline V gene encodes CDR1 SGHTS and CDR2 YDEGEE. V lost 5 bases, J lost 0 bases, and 6 bases lay in between. The CDR3 protein is CASRGLSGANVLTF. The DNA for the CDR3 is TGTGCCAGCAGGGGGCTCTCTGGGGCCAACGTCCTGACTTTC.

The gene calls are TRBV5-4 and TRBJ2-7, with TRBD2 matching over 7 bases. The CDR3 contains 15 residues. Per the germline V gene, CDR1 is SGHNT and CDR2 is YYREEE (reference sequence). Trimming removed 0 bases from V and 4 bases from J; junction bases left unmatched: 7. The CDR3 nucleotides are TGTGCCAGCAGCTTGGTAGGACTAGAGAGATACGAGCAGTACTTC. Encoded protein: CASSLVGLERYEQYF.

V is TRBV7-2 and J is TRBJ2-1, with a tentative D call TRBD2 (6 bases). V was cut by 5 bases and J by 10 bases, with 24 bases left in between. Germline CDR1 is SGHTA and CDR2 is FQGNSA. There are 16 residues in the CDR3. The CDR3 region is CASSHVPGLTIPEQFF. CDR3 DNA sequence: TGTGCCAGCAGCCATGTCCCGGGACTCACGATACCGGAGCAGTTCTTC.

The V gene is TRBV2, the J gene TRBJ2-4; 7 positions agree with TRBD2. The CDR3 covers 15 residues. V was clipped by 3 bases and J by 12 bases; unmatched bases: 14. Germline CDR1 reads SNHLY; CDR2 reads FYNNEI. The CDR3 is CASSDSGATGKDQYF. In DNA, the CDR3 is TGTGCCAGCAGTGACAGCGGGGCAACTGGAAAGGATCAGTACTTC.

The chain links TRBV2 to TRBJ1-5; the D gene is possibly TRBD1 (6 bases). V gave up 4 bases and J gave up 0 bases, with 13 bases separating them. The V gene's germline CDR1 is SNHLY and CDR2 FYNNEI. This CDR3 spans 16 amino acids. The CDR3 reads CASSVWGPDSNQPQHF. The CDR3 DNA is TGTGCCAGCAGTGTTTGGGGGCCGGATAGCAATCAGCCCCAGCATTTT.

This rearrangement joins TRBV28 to TRBJ1-6, with 7 bases identical to TRBD1. The CDR3 totals 15 residues. V shed 2 bases and J 11 bases; nucleotides not matched to a gene: 9. Germline V lookup: CDR1 MDHEN, CDR2 SYDVKM. The CDR3 coding sequence is TGTGCCAGCAGTTTACGGAGACAGGGCGCCACACCCCTCCACTTT. It specifies CASSLRRQGATPLHF. The full variable domain, rest sourced from reference TRBV28 and TRBJ1-6, is DVKVTQSSRYLVKRTGEKVFLECVQDMDHENMFWYRQDPGLGLRLIYFSYDVKMKEKGDIPEGYSVSREKKERFSLILESASTNQTSMYLCASSLRRQGATPLHFGNGTRLTVT.

The chain couples TRBV7-9 to TRBJ2-1, with D uncertain. This CDR3 region has 16 residues. Germline V gives CDR1 SEHNR, CDR2 FQNEAQ (reference sequence). The V end lost 5 bases, the J end lost 2 bases, and 16 bases lay between the germline ends. CDR3 nucleotides: TGTGCCAGCAGCACCCTTAATGTTGCGGCCTACAATGAGCAGTTCTTC. Protein product: CASSTLNVAAYNEQFF.

The chain links TRBV19 to TRBJ2-7; D may be TRBD1 (6 bases). The CDR3 covers 16 residues. Germline V lookup: CDR1 LNHDA, CDR2 SQIVND (reference sequence). The ends were cut back, 5 bases at V and 1 base at J, with 18 bases in the middle. CDR3: CASSSTGTTKSYEQYF. CDR3 DNA sequence: TGTGCCAGTAGTTCAACCGGGACAACGAAGTCCTACGAGCAGTACTTC. Supplemented by reference TRBV19 and TRBJ2-7, the full variable domain reads DGGITQSPKYLFRKEGQNVTLSCEQNLNHDAMYWYRQDPGQGLRLIYYSQIVNDFQKGDIAEGYSVSREKKESFPLTVTSAQKNPTAFYLCASSSTGTTKSYEQYFGPGTRLTVT.

The chain employs TRBV28 and TRBJ1-2; 11 bases match TRBD1. V lost 5 bases and J lost 14; bases outside the gene matches: 7. Germline V CDR1 and CDR2: MDHEN, SYDVKM. CDR3 length equals 12 residues. The CDR3 loop reads CASSQGQGAKTF. CDR3 in DNA: TGTGCCAGCAGTCAAGGACAGGGGGCGAAAACCTTC.

The chain employs TRBV19 and TRBJ1-5; D gene unclear. V gave up 11 bases and J gave up 2 bases, with 10 bases separating them. Germline-derived CDR1 and CDR2 are LNHDA and SQIVND (reference sequence). The CDR3 totals 12 residues. CDR3 loop: CAVDGGNQPQHF. The DNA of the CDR3 is TGTGCCGTTGACGGGGGCAATCAGCCCCAGCATTTT.

V usage is TRBV6-6 and J usage is TRBJ2-1; 10 positions match TRBD2. Germline V lookup: CDR1 MNHNY, CDR2 SVGAGI (reference sequence). V trimming: 7 bases; J trimming: 15 bases; junction bases outside the gene matches: 12. This CDR3 is 13 amino acids long. CDR3 sequence (DNA): TGTGCCAGCAAGGGGGAGCGGGAGGGCCGTCGGTTCTTC. It encodes CASKGEREGRRFF.

This sequence joins TRBV27 and TRBJ1-3, with a tentative D call TRBD1 (6 bases). The CDR3 has 18 residues. From germline, CDR1 is MNHEY and CDR2 SMNVEV (reference sequence). V was trimmed by 10 bases and J by 0 bases, leaving 25 bases between them. CDR3 sequence (DNA): TGTGCCACCGGTAAATCCGGGACACAACTTAACTCTGGAAACACCATATATTTT. Translated: CATGKSGTQLNSGNTIYF.

J is TRBJ1-1 and V is TRBV2; D call uncertain. Germline values: CDR1 SNHLY, CDR2 FYNNEI. With 6 bases removed from V and 2 bases from J, the gap between germline ends came to 13 bases. The CDR3 has 14 amino acids. The CDR3 nucleotides read TGTGCCAGCAGCTCTACGACTTCAAACACTGAAGCTTTCTTT. Protein sequence: CASSSTTSNTEAFF.